One and the same sample provided the 24 T cell receptor beta chains below, sequenced in a study of T cell responses to AZD1222 COVID-19 vaccine. Only in-frame clones appear in the TCRdb table, and some are missing; sequencing was by immunoSEQ multiplex PCR. Found here are fewer than 110,000 clones, 92% of them singletons; the top ten hold approximately 9.3%. The sample was peripheral blood, taken 28 days after the second AZD1222 dose. These TCRs come from an adult who received the AZD1222 COVID-19 vaccine.

The chain couples TRBV9 to TRBJ1-6, with a possible D match to TRBD1 (6 bases). The CDR3 totals 14 residues. Per the germline V gene, CDR1 is SGDLS and CDR2 is YYNGEE. With 7 bases removed from V and 6 bases from J, the gap between germline ends came to 14 bases. CDR3 amino acids: CASGTGQLNSPLHF. DNA of the CDR3: TGTGCCAGCGGAACTGGACAGCTTAATTCACCCCTCCACTTT.

This chain connects TRBV7-2 to TRBJ2-5, with 7 bases aligning to TRBD2. Germline lookup yields CDR1 SGHTA and CDR2 FQGNSA. The V segment lost 4 bases and the J segment 5 bases; nucleotides outside the gene matches: 4. The CDR3 covers 13 residues. CDR3 sequence: CASSSGLGETQYF. The CDR3 nucleotides are TGTGCCAGCAGCTCCGGACTAGGGGAGACCCAGTACTTC.

This chain links TRBV7-9 with TRBJ2-6; D gene unclear. V shed 2 bases and J shed 0 bases, with 5 bases lying between them. The V gene's germline CDR1 is SEHNR and CDR2 FQNEAQ (reference sequence). This CDR3 contains 15 residues. CDR3 sequence (DNA): TGTGCCAGCAGCTTATCAAACTCTGGGGCCAACGTCCTGACTTTC. Translated: CASSLSNSGANVLTF.

The rearrangement uses TRBV7-3 and TRBJ1-1; possibly TRBD1 for D (5 bases). Per germline, CDR1 SGHTA and CDR2 FQGTGA. This CDR3 comprises 13 residues. Trimming took off 0 bases at V and 3 bases at J, with 5 bases between the two ends. The CDR3, as DNA: TGTGCCAGCAGCTTAACCAGGGACACTGAAGCTTTCTTT. Amino acids: CASSLTRDTEAFF.

This chain connects TRBV28 to TRBJ1-3; D ambiguous. Germline lookup yields CDR1 MDHEN and CDR2 SYDVKM. Trimming stripped 11 bases from V and 0 bases from J, with 11 bases between. The CDR3 covers 13 residues. The CDR3 DNA reads as TGTGCCGGCCGACGGAGCTCTGGAAACACCATATATTTT. Amino acids: CAGRRSSGNTIYF.

This chain connects TRBV6-2 or TRBV6-3 to TRBJ1-1, with D perhaps TRBD1 (5 bases). The germline CDR1 and CDR2 sequences are MNHEY and SVGEGT. The CDR3 sequence is 15 residues long. The ends were cut back, 6 bases at V and 4 bases at J, with 18 bases in the middle. The CDR3 loop reads CASSYPQGISTEAFF. CDR3 nucleotide sequence: TGTGCCAGCAGCTATCCCCAGGGTATCTCCACTGAAGCTTTCTTT.

This clone was counted a single time. The V gene is TRBV27, the J gene TRBJ2-1; 10 nucleotides line up with TRBD2. Unmatched junction bases numbered 3, after V lost 3 bases and J lost 7 bases. Germline V gene data show CDR1 as MNHEY and CDR2 as SMNVEV (reference sequence). The CDR3 spans 14 residues. CDR3 region: CASSLSGGGNEQFF. CDR3 nucleotide sequence: TGTGCCAGCAGTTTGAGCGGGGGGGGTAATGAGCAGTTCTTC.

This chain connects TRBV4-3 to TRBJ1-6; D might be TRBD1 (5 bases). From germline, CDR1 is LGHNA and CDR2 YSLEER. V lost 3 bases and J lost 7, with 13 bases in between. The CDR3 runs to 15 residues. The CDR3 region has the DNA TGCGCCAGCAGCCACACCGGGGCCAAAAATTCACCCCTCCACTTT. Translated, it gives CASSHTGAKNSPLHF.

CDR3 sequence: CASSPDRASEAFF. DNA of the CDR3: TGTGCCAGCTCACCAGACAGGGCTTCTGAAGCTTTCTTT. The rearrangement joins TRBV18 to TRBJ1-1; 7 bases match TRBD1. V shed 2 bases and J 6 bases; nucleotides not matched to a gene: 3. The CDR3 contains 13 residues. Germline CDR1 KGHSH, CDR2 LQKENI.

The rearrangement joins TRBV4-2 to TRBJ1-2; D is ambiguous. V was shortened by 7 bases and J by 8 bases, with 20 bases between the two germline ends. This CDR3 region has 14 residues. The germline CDR1 and CDR2 sequences are LGHNA and YNFKEQ. Written as DNA, the CDR3 is TGTGCCAGCAACCCAGAGGGCCCCCCGGGCGGCTACACCTTC. This translates into CASNPEGPPGGYTF.

The V and J genes are TRBV7-2 and TRBJ2-7, with D unresolved. CDR3 length: 12 residues. Germline V gives CDR1 SGHTA, CDR2 FQGNSA. V lost 5 bases and J 7 bases, leaving 12 bases between the germline ends. CDR3 sequence: CASSPFSHEQYF. The CDR3 DNA follows: TGTGCCAGCAGCCCCTTCAGTCATGAGCAGTACTTC.

The CDR3 protein is CASSFLSTWDTIYF. Here the CDR3 DNA reads TGTGCCAGCAGCTTTTTATCCACCTGGGACACCATATATTTT. This chain links TRBV7-2 with TRBJ1-3; D gene unclear. The CDR3 runs 14 residues. Germline CDR1 and CDR2: SGHTA and FQGNSA. The V end lost 3 bases, the J end lost 8 bases, and 14 bases lay between the germline ends.

V gene TRBV7-2 combines with J gene TRBJ2-2, with a tentative D call TRBD2 (5 bases). The CDR3 sequence is 14 residues long. V lost 4 bases, J lost 1 base, and 7 bases lay in between. Germline assignment: CDR1 SGHTA and CDR2 FQGNSA. CDR3 coding DNA: TGTGCCAGCAGCTCACTAGTGAACACCGGGGAGCTGTTTTTT. Its translation is CASSSLVNTGELFF.

This chain joins TRBV21-1 and TRBJ1-3. TRBV21-1 is termed a pseudogene. CDR3 size: 14 residues. The CDR3: CASSRGGSGNTIYF. The CDR3 DNA reads as TGTGCCAGCTCCCGGGGGGGGTCTGGAAACACCATATATTTT.

This chain links TRBV7-9 with TRBJ1-1; 8 bases match TRBD1. The CDR3 is made up of 15 amino acids. Germline V gene lookup returns CDR1 SEHNR and CDR2 FQNEAQ (reference sequence). V lost 4 bases, J lost 5 bases, and 9 bases stayed unmatched. Here the CDR3 reads CASSSGDRRTTEAFF. The CDR3 coding sequence is TGTGCCAGCAGCTCGGGGGACAGGCGGACGACTGAAGCTTTCTTT.

The chain has TRBV3-1 (or the pseudogene TRBV3-2) and TRBJ2-2; either TRBD1 or TRBD2 may supply D (5 bases each). Germline CDR1 reads LGHDT; CDR2 reads YNNKEL (reference sequence). The CDR3 consists of 15 residues. Trimming removed 2 bases at V and 2 bases at J, with 9 bases between. CDR3 nucleotide sequence: TGTGCCAGCAGCCAACGGGGCCTCAACACCGGGGAGCTGTTTTTT. Protein product: CASSQRGLNTGELFF.

This chain uses TRBV2 with TRBJ1-1; no definite D call. Germline values: CDR1 SNHLY, CDR2 FYNNEI. V lost 6 bases and J lost 0, with 17 bases in between. The CDR3 covers 16 residues. CDR3 sequence (DNA): TGTGCCAGCAGGACGCAGACTCAAACCCTGAACACTGAAGCTTTCTTT. Translated: CASRTQTQTLNTEAFF.

This clone appeared a few times. V gene TRBV5-1 combines with J gene TRBJ1-2, with D unclear. V was pared by 4 bases and J by 6 bases, with 22 bases between. CDR1 and CDR2 from the germline V gene are SGHRS and YFSETQ. The CDR3 contains 16 residues. CDR3 coding DNA: TGCGCCAGCAGCCTCTATGGTCAGGATTTTGGGGATGGCTACACCTTC. Translating gives CASSLYGQDFGDGYTF.

The J gene is TRBJ2-5, the V gene TRBV2; possible D gene TRBD1, 5 bases. The CDR3 is 12 residues long. Trimming shortened V by 5 bases and J by 5 bases, and 9 bases separated the two germline ends. CDR1 is SNHLY and CDR2 is FYNNEI in the germline V gene. CDR3 DNA: TGTGCCAGCAGTCCCAGGGCGGAGACCCAGTACTTC. Amino acid sequence: CASSPRAETQYF.

The V call is TRBV7-2, the J call TRBJ2-7, with 13 bases aligning to TRBD2. J was trimmed by 5 bases and V by 3 bases; bases with no gene match: 4. Germline V lookup: CDR1 SGHTA, CDR2 FQGNSA. This CDR3 has 15 amino acids. The CDR3 is CASSLTSGGSHEQYF. DNA of the CDR3: TGTGCCAGCAGCTTGACTAGCGGGGGGTCGCACGAGCAGTACTTC.

The CDR3 nucleotides read TGTGCCATCAGATGGGATATGAACACTGAAGCTTTCTTT. Encoded protein: CAIRWDMNTEAFF. This rearrangement joins TRBV10-3 to TRBJ1-1; D is unresolved. The V end lost 6 bases, the J end lost 0 bases, and 8 bases lay between the germline ends. The CDR3 contains 13 residues. CDR1 is ENHRY, CDR2 SYGVKD, per germline.

A single count supports this clone. The chain carries TRBV5-1 and TRBJ1-6, with unresolved D. This CDR3 is built from 16 residues. The germline V gene has CDR1 SGHRS and CDR2 YFSETQ. Trimming removed 0 bases at V and 10 bases at J, with 17 bases between. This CDR3 reads CASSLDTLGSKSPLHF. The CDR3, as DNA: TGCGCCAGCAGCTTGGACACCTTGGGCTCGAAATCACCCCTCCACTTT. The entire variable domain, with the rest obtained from reference TRBV5-1 and TRBJ1-6, is as follows: KAGVTQTPRYLIKTRGQQVTLSCSPISGHRSVSWYQQTPGQGLQFLFEYFSETQRNKGNFPGRFSGRQFSNSRSEMNVSTLELGDSALYLCASSLDTLGSKSPLHFGNGTRLTVT.

The CDR3 sequence is CAWTGGYTGAKNIQYF. The CDR3 DNA reads as TGTGCCTGGACAGGGGGCTACACGGGGGCCAAAAACATTCAGTACTTC. The chain carries TRBV30 and TRBJ2-4; 8 nucleotides align to TRBD1. Germline CDR1 and CDR2: GTSNPN and SVGIG (reference sequence). V gave up 4 bases and J gave up 1 base; unmatched junction bases: 9. The CDR3 covers 16 residues. Full variable domain (outside the CDR3, taken from reference TRBV30 and TRBJ2-4): SQTIHQWPATLVQPVGSPLSLECTVEGTSNPNLYWYRQAAGRGLQLLFYSVGIGQISSEVPQNLSASRPQDRQFILSSKKLLLSDSGFYLCAWTGGYTGAKNIQYFGAGTRLSVL.

The V call is TRBV5-1, the J call TRBJ1-1; D is perhaps TRBD1 (6 bases). In germline, CDR1 is SGHRS, CDR2 YFSETQ. This CDR3 has 14 residues. Trimming shortened V by 4 bases and J by 6 bases, and 16 bases separated the two germline ends. The CDR3 DNA reads as TGCGCCAGCAGCCGTTTCGGGACAACACCTGAAGCTTTCTTT. Amino acids: CASSRFGTTPEAFF.